This T cell receptor (beta chain) came from a study of T cell repertoires in cytomegalovirus infection. Study-level background: It was the public TCR beta signatures that indicated both CMV infection and matching HLA type. Regarding the study as a whole: The response measured ex vivo was dominated by TCR beta clonotypes (HLA-C-restricted and CMV-specific).

A remark on this clonotype: Its target is not known.

A single record per CDR3 protein comes from TCRdb applying MiXCR to the reads. The sample lists hundreds of thousands of distinct CDR3 sequences, approximately 32% occurring once. The germline CDR1 and CDR2 sequences are MNHEY and SMNVEV (reference sequence). The CDR3 is 14 residues long. Trimming removed 8 bases at V and 0 bases at J, with 12 bases between. The sequenced sample was cultured CD8+ T cells from PBMCs, obtained from culture after CMV antigen stimulation. This chain connects TRBV27 to TRBJ2-3; a possible D gene is TRBD2 (6 bases). This clonotype was sampled from a human donor in good health (CMV status not recorded). Some clones in this sample may be carry-over from other donors' samples. CDR3 nucleotide sequence: TGTGCCAGCCGTTCGGGGGTCAGCACAGATACGCAGTATTTT. Residues: CASRSGVSTDTQYF.